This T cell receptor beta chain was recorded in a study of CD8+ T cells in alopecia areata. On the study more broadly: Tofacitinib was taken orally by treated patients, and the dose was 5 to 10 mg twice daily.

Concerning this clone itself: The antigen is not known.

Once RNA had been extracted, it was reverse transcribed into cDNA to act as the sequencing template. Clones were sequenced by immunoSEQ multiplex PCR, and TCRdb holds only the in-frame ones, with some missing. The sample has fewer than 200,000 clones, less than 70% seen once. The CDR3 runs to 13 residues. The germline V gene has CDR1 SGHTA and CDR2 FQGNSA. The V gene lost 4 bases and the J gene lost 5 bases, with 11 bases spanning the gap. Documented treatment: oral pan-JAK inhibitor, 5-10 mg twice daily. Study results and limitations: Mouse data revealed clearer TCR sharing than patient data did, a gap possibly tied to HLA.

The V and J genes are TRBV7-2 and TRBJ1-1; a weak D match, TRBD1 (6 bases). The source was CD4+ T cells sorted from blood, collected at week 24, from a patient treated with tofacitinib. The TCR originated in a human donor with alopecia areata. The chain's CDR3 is CASSYKGGTEAFF. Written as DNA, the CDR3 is TGTGCCAGCAGCTACAAGGGGGGGACTGAAGCTTTCTTT.